A single sample is the source of the 9 T cell receptor beta chains below, sequenced in a study of CD8+ T cells in alopecia areata. Investigators isolated RNA and reverse transcribed it into cDNA to act as the sequencing template. Assay: immunoSEQ multiplex PCR; the TCRdb copy retains only in-frame clones and omits some. The table lists 150,000 to 200,000 clones, roughly 60% of them singletons. Regarding treatment: oral pan-JAK inhibitor, 5-10 mg twice daily. Sequencing was performed on CD4+ T cells sorted from blood, taken at week 24, from a patient treated with tofacitinib. All receptors derive from a human donor with alopecia areata.

For this clone: Within the sample, other DNA sequences also encode this same CDR3. V is TRBV5-1 and J is TRBJ1-5; D possibly corresponds to TRBD1 (5 bases). The V and J ends lost 0 bases and 1 base respectively, with 5 bases between them. Per the germline V gene, CDR1 is SGHRS and CDR2 is YFSETQ. The CDR3 totals 14 residues. CDR3 sequence (DNA): TGCGCCAGCAGCTTGGGACAGAGCAATCAGCCCCAGCATTTT. Residues: CASSLGQSNQPQHF.

This chain uses TRBV30 with TRBJ1-2; no clear D gene. This CDR3 is built from 12 residues. Per germline, CDR1 GTSNPN and CDR2 SVGIG (reference sequence). Between the trimmed V and J ends, which lost 5 bases and 0 bases, there was a span of 7 bases. As DNA, the CDR3 is TGTGCCTGGCAGTGGACTAACTATGGCTACACCTTC. This gives the protein CAWQWTNYGYTF.

This clone was counted between two and nine times. J is TRBJ2-7 and V is TRBV27, with 9 bases lining up with TRBD1. This CDR3 spans 17 amino acids. The germline CDR1 and CDR2 sequences are MNHEY and SMNVEV (reference sequence). V lost 4 bases, J lost 1 base, and 11 bases stayed unmatched. The chain's CDR3 is CASSSLLTGGASYEQYF. The CDR3 DNA follows: TGTGCCAGCAGTTCCCTACTCACAGGGGGCGCGTCCTACGAGCAGTACTTC.

The genes are TRBV6-6 and TRBJ1-5; D gene uncertain. V was shortened by 5 bases and J by 3 bases, with 17 bases between the two germline ends. In germline, CDR1 is MNHNY, CDR2 SVGAGI (reference sequence). The CDR3 totals 16 residues. CDR3 sequence (DNA): TGTGCCAGCAGTGTAGGGAAGACGACCGTCAATCAGCCCCAGCATTTT. Translated, it gives CASSVGKTTVNQPQHF.

This chain links TRBV5-1 with TRBJ2-7; D is unresolved. The CDR3 sequence is 14 residues long. The V end was cut by 0 bases, the J end by 1 base, with 8 bases between. CDR1 SGHRS and CDR2 YFSETQ come from the germline V gene. Here the CDR3 reads CASSLVGPSYEQYF. The DNA of the CDR3 is TGCGCCAGCAGCTTGGTTGGCCCGTCCTACGAGCAGTACTTC.

The V gene is TRBV29-1, the J gene TRBJ2-3; 11 nucleotides match TRBD1. Trimming took 7 bases from V and 5 from J; bases not matched to a gene: 5. CDR1 is SQVTM and CDR2 is ANQGSEA in the germline V gene. The CDR3 length is 13 residues. As DNA, the CDR3 is TGCAGCGCCTACGGGACAGGGGGAGATACGCAGTATTTT. This sequence encodes CSAYGTGGDTQYF.

The chain uses TRBV9 and TRBJ2-5; tentatively, D is TRBD1 or TRBD2 (5 bases each). V lost 1 base, J lost 4 bases, and 17 bases lay in between. There are 16 residues in the CDR3. Germline lookup yields CDR1 SGDLS and CDR2 YYNGEE. CDR3 sequence: CASSVSSGLGRETQYF. CDR3 DNA: TGTGCCAGCAGCGTATCATCGGGGCTTGGGCGAGAGACCCAGTACTTC.

This clone came up a few times. The CDR3 reads CASSLFPGGAYEQYF. CDR3 coding DNA: TGTGCCAGCAGTTTATTCCCCGGGGGGGCCTACGAGCAGTACTTC. The chain links TRBV27 to TRBJ2-7; TRBD2 agrees at 8 bases. CDR1 and CDR2 (germline): MNHEY, SMNVEV (reference sequence). V shed 1 base and J 2 bases; nucleotides not matched to a gene: 4. This CDR3 region has 15 residues.

There are a few counts of this clone. The J gene is TRBJ2-2, the V gene TRBV29-1; TRBD1 aligns across 7 bases. Losses at the gene ends were 6 bases for V and 3 bases for J; bases not matched to a gene: 4. CDR1 and CDR2 (germline): SQVTM, ANQGSEA. The CDR3 has 13 amino acids. The CDR3 loop reads CSVRQGHTGELFF. In nucleotides, the CDR3 is TGCAGCGTGAGACAGGGTCACACCGGGGAGCTGTTTTTT.